This TCR beta chain emerged from a study of T cells after posttransplantation cyclophosphamide. Treatment was busulfan-fludarabine conditioning, a marrow graft, and cyclophosphamide on days +3 and +4. This clone was counted a few times. Its antigen is undetermined. General study findings and limits: Blood and skin or GI T cell repertoires showed limited TRB overlap. TRB clonality was highly associated with recipient CMV seropositivity and reactivation. Later post-transplant blood repertoires were often dominated by donor CD8+ memory clones.

Using immunoSEQ multiplex PCR, the repertoire was profiled, and TCRdb retains in-frame clones only, with some absent. The data show roughly 12,000 clones, with about 2% seen just once and 15% to 17% held by the top ten. Trimming took 5 bases from V and 2 from J, leaving 7 bases between them. There are 12 residues in the CDR3. CDR1 SEHNR and CDR2 FQNEAQ come from the germline V gene (reference sequence). The receptor was isolated from a young adult male patient who received an allogeneic stem cell transplant from a related donor, was CMV-positive, and had no GVHD. Some T cells may be supplied by the graft donor. This chain links TRBV7-9 with TRBJ2-7, with D perhaps matching TRBD1 (5 bases). The specimen comprised PBMCs, sampled after allogeneic stem cell transplant with posttransplant cyclophosphamide. The CDR3 DNA sequence: TGTGCCAGCAGCGACAGCGCCTACGAGCAGTACTTC. Its translation: CASSDSAYEQYF.